The 3 T cell receptor beta chains listed next were all sequenced from one sample in a study of CD8 T cells in ankylosing spondylitis. Study-wide points: For ankylosing spondylitis blood, a TCR beta motif of seven to nine highly homologous variants appeared characteristic.

TCRdb re-called the 5' RACE reads through MiXCR, storing one row per CDR3 protein. This repertoire shows roughly 400,000 distinct CDR3 sequences, around 24% found once; its top ten account for roughly a sixth. The antigens of these receptors remain unknown. Sequencing was done on a sample of blood, either unsorted or a sorted T cell fraction (not recorded which). These receptors were collected from a male donor with ankylosing spondylitis.

The chain carries TRBV5-1 and TRBJ2-7; weak D call: TRBD1 (6 bases). The V end lost 3 bases, the J end lost 0 bases, and 22 bases lay between the germline ends. Per germline, CDR1 SGHRS and CDR2 YFSETQ. The CDR3 runs to 18 residues. The CDR3 nucleotides are TGCGCCAGCAGCTACCAAACAAATCCGACAGGAAACTCCTACGAGCAGTACTTC. Its translation is CASSYQTNPTGNSYEQYF.

In its sample, this clonotype was seen a few times. This rearrangement joins TRBV20-1 to TRBJ2-7; perhaps TRBD2 as D (6 bases). The germline V gene has CDR1 DFQATT and CDR2 SNEGSKA (reference sequence). The CDR3 loop spans 17 amino acids. The V end was cut by 3 bases, the J end by 6 bases, with 27 bases between. CDR3 sequence reads: CSARLPGIGGESGEQYF. The CDR3 coding sequence is TGCAGTGCTAGGCTACCCGGCATTGGCGGGGAGTCGGGCGAGCAGTACTTC.

The V and J genes are TRBV4-3 and TRBJ2-4, with TRBD2 identical over 7 bases. This CDR3 is built from 12 residues. Trimming took 1 base from V and 9 from J; bases not matched to a gene: 0. CDR1 is LGHNA, CDR2 YSLEER, per germline. The CDR3 region has the DNA TGCGCCAGCAGCCAAGGGGGGGGCATTCAGTACTTC. Its translation: CASSQGGGIQYF.